The source of this T cell receptor (beta chain) is a study of blood T cell repertoires in COVID-19. Original processing notes: Reference gene primer amplification yielded estimated nucleated cell counts. Generated by immunoSEQ multiplex PCR, the TCRdb table keeps only in-frame clones and is missing some. V, J and clone size are taken as reported in that table, and D and trimming were inferred from the DNA itself. The table records more than 350,000 clones, around nine tenths of them present only once. Of note for this clone: One junction end does not reproduce the germline sequence, and a read error may be involved.

Cohort placement rested on clinical history that participants reported themselves. CDR1 is MGHRA, CDR2 YSYEKL, per germline. The CDR3 totals 14 residues. The sample consisted of PBMCs or T cells enriched from blood (not recorded which). The chain recombines TRBV4-1 with TRBJ2-3, with 15 nucleotides matching TRBD2. This TCR was sampled from a woman aged 50 to 65 who had recovered from COVID-19. The CDR3 sequence: CASSQEPGLAGGSF. The CDR3 DNA sequence: TGCGCCAGCAGCCAAGAACCGGGACTAGCGGGGGGTTCCTTT.